The 32 T cell receptor beta chains below were found in one sample sequenced in a study. Each CDR3 protein is one row after TCRdb ran MiXCR on the 5' RACE reads. The sample shows about 42,000 distinct CDR3 sequences, 30% of them seen only once. Sequenced: tumor-infiltrating memory CD4+ T cells sorted from the breast tumor. The subset denotes: memory CD4+ T cells, CD4+CD45RO+CD25-. The source of these receptors is a female donor with breast cancer.

The chain carries TRBV4-1 and TRBJ2-7, with TRBD2 matching 8 bases. The length of the CDR3 is 15 residues. CDR1 and CDR2 from the germline V gene are MGHRA and YSYEKL. Trimming removed 2 bases from V and 0 bases from J; junction bases left unmatched: 3. CDR3 residues: CASSQTGTSSYEQYF. In DNA form, the CDR3 reads TGCGCCAGCAGCCAAACAGGGACTAGCTCCTACGAGCAGTACTTC.

The chain joins TRBV12-3 or TRBV12-4 to TRBJ2-2; 10 bases fit TRBD1. The CDR3 totals 15 residues. Losses at the gene ends were 3 bases for V and 5 bases for J; bases not matched to a gene: 3. CDR3 in DNA: TGTGCCAGCAGTTTTAAGGGACAGGGGACCGGGGAGCTGTTTTTT. This encodes CASSFKGQGTGELFF.

This clonotype was counted between two and nine times. The chain combines TRBV25-1 with TRBJ2-7; maybe TRBD2 (6 bases). Germline lookup yields CDR1 MGHDK and CDR2 SYGVNS. Between the trimmed V and J ends, which lost 10 bases and 0 bases, there was a span of 16 bases. The CDR3 loop spans 14 amino acids. CDR3 sequence (DNA): TGTGCCACCTCAGGGATCGGGAGCTCCTACGAGCAGTACTTC. This gives the protein CATSGIGSSYEQYF.

This sequence joins TRBV6-2 or TRBV6-3 and TRBJ2-5, with D unresolved. V was trimmed by 6 bases and J by 1 base, leaving 15 bases between them. The germline CDR1 and CDR2 sequences are MNHEY and SVGEGT. The CDR3 sequence is 15 residues long. In DNA form, the CDR3 reads TGTGCCAGCAGCTGGGTCTCCGGTGGCCAAGAGACCCAGTACTTC. It is translated as CASSWVSGGQETQYF.

This clonotype was picked up many times. The chain has TRBV9 and TRBJ2-3; D remains ambiguous. Germline CDR1 reads SGDLS; CDR2 reads YYNGEE. V lost 4 bases to trimming and J lost 6 bases, with 12 bases between them. The CDR3 contains 13 residues. CDR3 region: CASSRVGSDTQYF. The CDR3 DNA follows: TGTGCCAGCAGCCGAGTGGGCTCCGATACGCAGTATTTT.

Only one count was recorded for this clonotype. The chain couples TRBV6-6 to TRBJ2-3, with a possible D match to TRBD1 (6 bases). Looked up from germline, CDR1 is MNHNY and CDR2 is SVGAGI (reference sequence). V was clipped by 4 bases and J by 6 bases, with 14 bases between them. The CDR3 runs to 14 residues. The CDR3 sequence is CASSFDRPLDTQYF. CDR3 DNA sequence: TGTGCCAGCAGTTTTGACAGGCCCTTGGATACGCAGTATTTT.

The rearrangement joins TRBV20-1 to TRBJ1-1; 8 nucleotides align to TRBD1. The J segment lost 10 bases and the V segment lost 3 bases, leaving 7 bases of the junction unmatched. The CDR3 covers 12 residues. The germline V gene encodes CDR1 DFQATT and CDR2 SNEGSKA (reference sequence). CDR3 in DNA: TGCAGTGCTAGGCAGGGGGCGGGTCGAGCTTTCTTT. It codes for CSARQGAGRAFF.

The chain carries TRBV28 and TRBJ1-4, with D maybe TRBD1 (6 bases). Trimming pared 3 bases from V and 7 bases from J, leaving 15 bases between. The CDR3 is 15 amino acids. Per germline, CDR1 MDHEN and CDR2 SYDVKM. CDR3 DNA sequence: TGTGCCAGCAGTTTGCAGACAGGCGGGGGTGAAAAACTGTTTTTT. Translating gives CASSLQTGGGEKLFF.

The chain employs TRBV25-1 and TRBJ2-2; D is undetermined. Germline CDR1 and CDR2: MGHDK and SYGVNS. V lost 3 bases, J lost 1 base, and 0 bases lay in between. There are 12 residues in the CDR3. The CDR3 loop reads CASSENTGELFF. The CDR3 coding sequence is TGTGCCAGCAGTGAGAACACCGGGGAGCTGTTTTTT.

The gene calls are TRBV27 and TRBJ2-7; D might be TRBD1 (6 bases). The germline gives CDR1 MNHEY, CDR2 SMNVEV (reference sequence). Trimming took off 5 bases at V and 4 bases at J, with 15 bases between the two ends. This CDR3 contains 14 residues. For the CDR3, the DNA is TGTGCCAGCAGTCCATCATCTGACAGGTACGAGCAGTACTTC. As protein: CASSPSSDRYEQYF.

In this sample, this clonotype turned up a few times. This chain connects TRBV28 to TRBJ2-5; TRBD2 aligns across 7 bases. Per germline, CDR1 MDHEN and CDR2 SYDVKM. The CDR3 length is 16 residues. V trimming: 4 bases; J trimming: 2 bases; junction bases outside the gene matches: 10. The DNA for the CDR3 is TGTGCCAGCAGTTGGGAAACCGGGGGGATTCAAGAGACCCAGTACTTC. Translation: CASSWETGGIQETQYF.

In regard to this clonotype: Germline and junction disagree at one end, which may indicate a read error. J is TRBJ1-4 and V is TRBV18; unclear D gene. The CDR3 consists of 13 residues. Germline CDR1 is KGHSH and CDR2 is LQKENI. CDR3 in DNA: TGTGCCAGCTCACCTGATATGTCCTTTCCGCCCCATTTT. It specifies CASSPDMSFPPHF.

This clonotype was seen only a few times. The CDR3 loop is CASTAAGAYQETQYF. CDR3 in DNA: TGCGCCAGCACCGCGGCAGGGGCGTACCAAGAGACCCAGTACTTC. This rearrangement joins TRBV5-1 to TRBJ2-5, with D perhaps TRBD1 (6 bases). CDR3 length equals 15 residues. The V end lost 6 bases, the J end lost 0 bases, and 15 bases lay between the germline ends. From germline, CDR1 is SGHRS and CDR2 YFSETQ.

V is TRBV7-2 and J is TRBJ1-3; unclear D gene. V lost 10 bases, J lost 4 bases, and 14 bases lay in between. The V gene's germline CDR1 is SGHTA and CDR2 FQGNSA. This CDR3 has 13 residues. The DNA of the CDR3 is TGTGCCACCCGGAGCCCGGCGGGAAACACCATATATTTT. This codes for CATRSPAGNTIYF.

The chain is built from TRBV5-1 and TRBJ2-2; TRBD1 agrees at 7 bases. The length of the CDR3 is 16 residues. Germline values: CDR1 SGHRS, CDR2 YFSETQ. V shed 4 bases, J shed 4 bases, and the junction held 10 bases outside the gene matches. The CDR3 loop reads CASSLLMSGGTGELFF. The CDR3 DNA is TGCGCCAGCAGCCTGCTAATGTCAGGGGGCACCGGGGAGCTGTTTTTT.

The CDR3 reads CASSEAQGVENTEAFF. The CDR3, as DNA: TGCGCCAGCAGTGAGGCCCAGGGGGTCGAGAACACTGAAGCTTTCTTT. The rearrangement links TRBV10-2 to TRBJ1-1; 7 bases align to TRBD1. This CDR3 contains 16 residues. Losses at the gene ends were 2 bases for V and 1 base for J; bases not matched to a gene: 7. CDR1 is WSHSY, CDR2 SAAADI, per germline.

The genes are TRBV7-9 and TRBJ1-5, with D hard to call. Germline V gives CDR1 SEHNR, CDR2 FQNEAQ (reference sequence). The CDR3 runs 17 residues. Deletions cut 1 base from V and 7 bases from J, with 20 bases between. Here the CDR3 DNA reads TGTGCCAGCAGCTTAGGGGGTGTGTGGGGAATTCGGCAGCCCCAGCATTTT. Translation: CASSLGGVWGIRQPQHF.

The genes are TRBV6-1 and TRBJ1-5; possibly TRBD1 for D (6 bases). V dropped 5 bases and J dropped 2 bases, with 10 bases sitting between them. The CDR3 totals 14 residues. CDR1 MNHNS and CDR2 SASEGT come from the germline V gene. The CDR3 coding sequence is TGTGCCAGCAGTACGGGACACCGCAATCAGCCCCAGCATTTT. It translates to CASSTGHRNQPQHF.

This chain joins TRBV29-1 and TRBJ2-3; 8 bases are shared with TRBD1. The trim removed 7 bases at V and 3 bases at J, leaving 3 bases unmatched. The CDR3 runs 12 residues. Germline CDR1 SQVTM, CDR2 ANQGSEA. The CDR3 spells CSADRETDTQYF. DNA of the CDR3: TGCAGCGCGGACAGGGAGACAGATACGCAGTATTTT.

In this sample, this clonotype turned up many times. The chain links TRBV15 to TRBJ2-6; D gene ambiguous. The V end was cut by 4 bases, the J end by 2 bases, with 3 bases between. Germline assignment: CDR1 LNHNV and CDR2 YYDKDF (reference sequence). The CDR3 runs 13 residues. The CDR3 bases are TGTGCCACCAGCATAGCTGGGGCCAACGTCCTGACTTTC. Amino acid sequence: CATSIAGANVLTF.

This clonotype turned up a few times. CDR3 loop: CASSFGSGSYEQYF. The CDR3 DNA follows: TGTGCCAGCAGCTTCGGCAGCGGCTCCTACGAGCAGTACTTC. The chain recombines TRBV5-4 with TRBJ2-7; TRBD2 might be the D (5 bases). The CDR3 loop spans 14 amino acids. The V and J ends lost 2 bases and 0 bases respectively, with 9 bases between them. Looked up from germline, CDR1 is SGHNT and CDR2 is YYREEE (reference sequence). The full variable domain, completed using reference TRBV5-4 and TRBJ2-7, is ETGVTQSPTHLIKTRGQQVTLRCSSQSGHNTVSWYQQALGQGPQFIFQYYREEENGRGNFPPRFSGLQFPNYSSELNVNALELDDSALYLCASSFGSGSYEQYFGPGTRLTVT.

This clonotype was observed at least ten times. The rearrangement joins TRBV5-1 to TRBJ2-3; 9 nucleotides line up with TRBD1. The junction had 7 bases not matched to a gene; V was cut back by 4 bases and J by 1 base. The CDR3 is made up of 16 amino acids. The germline CDR1 and CDR2 sequences are SGHRS and YFSETQ. CDR3 loop: CASSKDRGGGTDTQYF. In DNA, the CDR3 is TGCGCCAGCAGCAAGGACAGGGGAGGTGGCACAGATACGCAGTATTTT.

This clonotype was picked up many times. The chain uses TRBV4-3 and TRBJ2-2, with 11 bases that match TRBD2. Germline assignment: CDR1 LGHNA and CDR2 YSLEER. CDR3 length: 16 residues. Trimming removed 1 base from V and 4 bases from J; junction bases left unmatched: 2. CDR3 DNA sequence: TGCGCCAGCAGCCAAGGGACTAGCGGGCTCACCGGGGAGCTGTTTTTT. Protein sequence: CASSQGTSGLTGELFF.

As for this clonotype: An end of the junction differs from the germline gene, which may be a read error. The chain recombines TRBV6-5 with TRBJ2-7, with D hard to call. Germline V gives CDR1 MNHEY, CDR2 SVGAGI. This CDR3 has 14 residues. For the CDR3, the DNA is TGTGCCAGCACCTACGACTTAGGTAGAGCCGAGCAATACTTC. The encoded protein is CASTYDLGRAEQYF.

The rearrangement joins TRBV30 to TRBJ2-5; D call uncertain. Per the germline V gene, CDR1 is GTSNPN and CDR2 is SVGIG (reference sequence). V was shortened by 1 base and J by 5 bases, with 8 bases between the two germline ends. There are 12 residues in the CDR3. DNA of the CDR3: TGTGCCTGGAGTGGGCAGCAGGAGACCCAGTACTTC. It yields the protein CAWSGQQETQYF. Full variable domain (rest looked up from reference TRBV30 and TRBJ2-5): SQTIHQWPATLVQPVGSPLSLECTVEGTSNPNLYWYRQAAGRGLQLLFYSVGIGQISSEVPQNLSASRPQDRQFILSSKKLLLSDSGFYLCAWSGQQETQYFGPGTRLLVL.

The V and J genes are TRBV18 and TRBJ2-1; 7 bases match TRBD1. V was clipped by 3 bases and J by 5 bases; unmatched bases: 10. Germline V gene data show CDR1 as KGHSH and CDR2 as LQKENI. The CDR3 has 16 amino acids. The CDR3: CASSPLWAGGNNEQFF. The CDR3 DNA is TGTGCCAGCTCACCCCTTTGGGCAGGGGGTAACAATGAGCAGTTCTTC.

The gene calls are TRBV30 and TRBJ2-7; perhaps TRBD2 as D (6 bases). This CDR3 has 12 amino acids. The germline gives CDR1 GTSNPN, CDR2 SVGIG (reference sequence). V lost 3 bases and J lost 4, with 10 bases in between. CDR3 sequence: CAWSHGGYEQYF. CDR3 DNA sequence: TGTGCCTGGAGCCACGGGGGTTACGAGCAGTACTTC.

The V and J genes are TRBV4-1 and TRBJ1-4; tentative D call: TRBD1 (5 bases). The CDR3 extends over 15 amino acids. The germline V gene encodes CDR1 MGHRA and CDR2 YSYEKL. V was shortened by 0 bases and J by 7 bases, with 12 bases between the two germline ends. The CDR3 nucleotides are TGCGCCAGCAGCCAAGAAGGGCAGGGCGGTGAAAAACTGTTTTTT. Translation: CASSQEGQGGEKLFF.

This clonotype was observed a few times. The chain combines TRBV24-1 with TRBJ2-5, with TRBD2 matching over 13 bases. Per the germline V gene, CDR1 is KGHDR and CDR2 is SFDVKD. Trimming removed 5 bases from V and 4 bases from J; junction bases left unmatched: 3. CDR3 length equals 15 residues. The CDR3 region has the DNA TGTGCCACCAGTGCGGGACTAGCGGGAAGAGAGACCCAGTACTTC. As protein: CATSAGLAGRETQYF.

This clonotype was detected many times. The chain couples TRBV27 to TRBJ2-5, with 7 bases fitting TRBD1. This CDR3 has 13 residues. Germline V gene data show CDR1 as MNHEY and CDR2 as SMNVEV (reference sequence). The V gene end was trimmed by 5 bases and the J gene end by 2 bases; junction bases not matched to a gene: 2. The chain's CDR3 is CASSRDRQETQYF. The DNA of the CDR3 is TGTGCCAGCAGTAGGGACAGACAAGAGACCCAGTACTTC.

The rearrangement joins TRBV4-1 to TRBJ1-5, with D possibly TRBD1 on 5 matching bases. The CDR3 consists of 17 residues. In germline, CDR1 is MGHRA, CDR2 YSYEKL. V was trimmed by 0 bases and J by 2 bases, leaving 14 bases between them. The CDR3 bases are TGCGCCAGCAGCCAAGAAGGGGCCGCTCAAGGCAATCAGCCCCAGCATTTT. It codes for CASSQEGAAQGNQPQHF.

This clonotype was picked up a small number of times. The rearrangement links TRBV6-5 to TRBJ1-5; D is unresolved. The CDR3 runs 15 residues. Trimming stripped 0 bases from V and 5 bases from J, with 11 bases between. In germline, CDR1 is MNHEY, CDR2 SVGAGI. The CDR3 is CASSYSIAPDQPQHF. The CDR3 region has the DNA TGTGCCAGCAGTTACTCGATAGCCCCAGATCAGCCCCAGCATTTT.